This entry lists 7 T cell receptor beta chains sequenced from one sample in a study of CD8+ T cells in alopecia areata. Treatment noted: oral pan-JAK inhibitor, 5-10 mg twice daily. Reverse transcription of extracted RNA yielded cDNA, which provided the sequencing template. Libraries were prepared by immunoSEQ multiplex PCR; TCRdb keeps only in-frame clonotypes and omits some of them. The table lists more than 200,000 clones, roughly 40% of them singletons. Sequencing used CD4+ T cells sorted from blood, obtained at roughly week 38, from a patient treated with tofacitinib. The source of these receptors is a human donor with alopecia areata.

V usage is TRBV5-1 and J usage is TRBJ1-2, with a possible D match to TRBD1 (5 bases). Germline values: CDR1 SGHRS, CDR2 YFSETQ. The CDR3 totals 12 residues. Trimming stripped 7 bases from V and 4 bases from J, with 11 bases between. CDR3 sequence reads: CASGGGGYGYTF. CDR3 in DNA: TGCGCCAGCGGCGGTGGGGGCTATGGCTACACCTTC.

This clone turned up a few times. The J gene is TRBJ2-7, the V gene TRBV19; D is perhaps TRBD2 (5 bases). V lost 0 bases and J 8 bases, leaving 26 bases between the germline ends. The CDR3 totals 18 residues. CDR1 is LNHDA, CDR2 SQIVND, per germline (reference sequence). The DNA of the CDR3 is TGTGCCAGTAGTATAGATACAGTTGGATACACGGAGGATATCAAGCAGTACTTC. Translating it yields CASSIDTVGYTEDIKQYF.

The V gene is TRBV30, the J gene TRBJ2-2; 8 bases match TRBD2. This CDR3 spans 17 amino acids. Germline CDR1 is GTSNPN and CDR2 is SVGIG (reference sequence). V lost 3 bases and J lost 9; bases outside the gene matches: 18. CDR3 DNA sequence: TGTGCCTGGAGCAAAGCCCCTGTTAGCGGGATACGAAGGGAGCTGTTTTTT. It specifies CAWSKAPVSGIRRELFF.

CDR3 loop: CAWNPRATNEKLFF. The CDR3 DNA is TGTGCCTGGAATCCTAGGGCAACTAATGAAAAACTGTTTTTT. The chain employs TRBV30 and TRBJ1-4; no clear D gene. The V end lost 4 bases, the J end lost 0 bases, and 9 bases lay between the germline ends. The CDR3 extends over 14 amino acids. Germline assignment: CDR1 GTSNPN and CDR2 SVGIG (reference sequence).

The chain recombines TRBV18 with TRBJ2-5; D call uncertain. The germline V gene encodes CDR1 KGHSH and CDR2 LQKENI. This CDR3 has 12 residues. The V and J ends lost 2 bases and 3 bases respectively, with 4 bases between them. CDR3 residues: CASSPIEETQYF. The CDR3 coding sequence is TGTGCCAGCTCACCAATCGAAGAGACCCAGTACTTC.

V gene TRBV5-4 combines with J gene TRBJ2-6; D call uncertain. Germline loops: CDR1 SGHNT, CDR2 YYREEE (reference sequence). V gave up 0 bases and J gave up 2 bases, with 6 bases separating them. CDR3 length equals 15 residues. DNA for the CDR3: TGTGCCAGCAGCTTGGTAGGTGCTGGGGCCAACGTCCTGACTTTC. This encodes CASSLVGAGANVLTF.

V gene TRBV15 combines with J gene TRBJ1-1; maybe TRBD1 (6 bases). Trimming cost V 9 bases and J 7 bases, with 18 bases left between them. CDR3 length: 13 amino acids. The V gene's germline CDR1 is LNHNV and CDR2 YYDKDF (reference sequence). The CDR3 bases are TGTGCCACGGGTAACAGGGCTCAGATTGAAGCTTTCTTT. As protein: CATGNRAQIEAFF.